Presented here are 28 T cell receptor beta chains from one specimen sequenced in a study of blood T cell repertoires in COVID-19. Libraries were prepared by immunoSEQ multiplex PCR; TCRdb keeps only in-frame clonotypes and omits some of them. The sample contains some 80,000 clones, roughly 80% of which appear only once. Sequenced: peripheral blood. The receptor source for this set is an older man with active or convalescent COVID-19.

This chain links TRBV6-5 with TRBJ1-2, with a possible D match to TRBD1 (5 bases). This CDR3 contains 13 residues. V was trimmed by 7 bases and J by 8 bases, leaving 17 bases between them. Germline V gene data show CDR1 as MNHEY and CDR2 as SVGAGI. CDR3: CASKRGQMRGYTF. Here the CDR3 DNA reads TGTGCCAGCAAAAGGGGCCAGATGCGGGGCTACACCTTC.

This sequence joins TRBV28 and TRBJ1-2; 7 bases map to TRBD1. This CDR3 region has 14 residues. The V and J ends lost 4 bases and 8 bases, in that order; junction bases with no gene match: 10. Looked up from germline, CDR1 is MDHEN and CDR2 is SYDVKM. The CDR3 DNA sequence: TGTGCCAGCAGTTCTAAGAAGGGGGCTGGGGGCTACACCTTC. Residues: CASSSKKGAGGYTF.

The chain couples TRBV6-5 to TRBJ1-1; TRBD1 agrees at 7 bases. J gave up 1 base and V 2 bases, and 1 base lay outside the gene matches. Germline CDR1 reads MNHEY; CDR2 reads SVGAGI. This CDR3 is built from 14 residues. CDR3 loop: CASSYRTGNTEAFF. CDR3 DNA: TGTGCCAGCAGTTACCGGACAGGGAACACTGAAGCTTTCTTT.

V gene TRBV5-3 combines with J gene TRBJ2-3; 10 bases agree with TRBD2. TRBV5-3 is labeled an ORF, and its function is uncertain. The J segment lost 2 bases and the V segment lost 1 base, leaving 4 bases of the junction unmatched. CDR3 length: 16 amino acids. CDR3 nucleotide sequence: TGTGCCAGAAGCTTGCGGCTAGCGGGGGACACAGATACGCAGTATTTT. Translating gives CARSLRLAGDTDTQYF.

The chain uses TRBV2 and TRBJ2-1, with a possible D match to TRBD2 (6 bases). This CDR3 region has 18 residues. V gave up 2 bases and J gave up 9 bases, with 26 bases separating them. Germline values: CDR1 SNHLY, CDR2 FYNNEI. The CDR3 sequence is CASSESQGWGTYKGEQFF. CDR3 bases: TGTGCCAGCAGTGAAAGCCAAGGCTGGGGGACTTACAAGGGTGAGCAGTTCTTC.

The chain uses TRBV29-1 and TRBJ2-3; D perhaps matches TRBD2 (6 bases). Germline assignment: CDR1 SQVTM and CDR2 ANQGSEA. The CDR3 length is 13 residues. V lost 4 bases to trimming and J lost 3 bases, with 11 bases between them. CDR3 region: CSVGGTPTDTQYF. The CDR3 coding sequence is TGCAGCGTTGGCGGGACTCCAACAGATACGCAGTATTTT.

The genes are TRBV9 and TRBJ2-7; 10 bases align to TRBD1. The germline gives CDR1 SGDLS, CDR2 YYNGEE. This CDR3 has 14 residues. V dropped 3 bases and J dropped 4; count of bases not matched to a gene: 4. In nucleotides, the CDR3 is TGTGCCAGCAGCGCGGGACAGGGGATATACGAGCAGTACGTC. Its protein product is CASSAGQGIYEQYV.

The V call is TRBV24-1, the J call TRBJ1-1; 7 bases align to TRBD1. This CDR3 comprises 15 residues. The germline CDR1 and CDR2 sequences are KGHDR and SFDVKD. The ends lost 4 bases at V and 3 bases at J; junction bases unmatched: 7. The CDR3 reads CATSDGTGVHTEAFF. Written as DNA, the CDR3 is TGTGCCACCAGTGACGGCACAGGGGTGCACACTGAAGCTTTCTTT.

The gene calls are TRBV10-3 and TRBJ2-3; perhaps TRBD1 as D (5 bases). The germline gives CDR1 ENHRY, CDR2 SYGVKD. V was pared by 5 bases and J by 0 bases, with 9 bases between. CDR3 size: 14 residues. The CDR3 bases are TGTGCCATCAGTCAGGGTGGGAGCACAGATACGCAGTATTTT. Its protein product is CAISQGGSTDTQYF.

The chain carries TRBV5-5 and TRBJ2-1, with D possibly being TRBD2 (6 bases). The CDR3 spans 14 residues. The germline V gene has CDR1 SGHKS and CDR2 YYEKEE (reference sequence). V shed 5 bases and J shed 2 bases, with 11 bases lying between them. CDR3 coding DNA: TGTGCCAGCAGGGAGACTAGTCCCTACAATGAGCAGTTCTTC. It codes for CASRETSPYNEQFF.

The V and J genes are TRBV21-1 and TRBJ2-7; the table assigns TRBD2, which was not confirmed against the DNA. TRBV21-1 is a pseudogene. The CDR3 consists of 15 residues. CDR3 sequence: CASSTLAESSYEQYV. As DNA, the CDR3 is TGTGCCAGCAGCACCTTGGCGGAGAGCTCCTACGAGCAGTACGTC.

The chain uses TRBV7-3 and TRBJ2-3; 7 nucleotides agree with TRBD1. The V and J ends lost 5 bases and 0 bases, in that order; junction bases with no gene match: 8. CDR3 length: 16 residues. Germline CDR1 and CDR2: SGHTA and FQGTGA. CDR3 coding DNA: TGTGCCAGCAGCGCCGGACAGGCAACTAGCACAGATACGCAGTATTTT. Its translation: CASSAGQATSTDTQYF.

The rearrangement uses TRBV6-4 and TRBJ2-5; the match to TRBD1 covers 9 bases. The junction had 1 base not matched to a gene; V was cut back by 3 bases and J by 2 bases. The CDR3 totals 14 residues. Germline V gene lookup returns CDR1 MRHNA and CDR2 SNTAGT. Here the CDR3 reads CASSETGGQETQYF. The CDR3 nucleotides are TGTGCCAGCAGTGAGACAGGGGGACAAGAGACCCAGTACTTC.

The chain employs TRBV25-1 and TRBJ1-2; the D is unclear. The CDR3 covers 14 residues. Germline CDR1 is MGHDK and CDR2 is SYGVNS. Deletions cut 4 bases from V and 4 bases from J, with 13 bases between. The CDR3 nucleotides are TGTGCCAGCAGTGCCCCCGGAGGAGTCTATGGCTACACCTTC. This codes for CASSAPGGVYGYTF.

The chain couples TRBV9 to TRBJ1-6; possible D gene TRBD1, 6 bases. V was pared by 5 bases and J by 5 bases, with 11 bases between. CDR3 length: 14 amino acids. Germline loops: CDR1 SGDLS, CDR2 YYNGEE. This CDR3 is CASREGHHNSPLHF. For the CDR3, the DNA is TGTGCCAGCAGAGAGGGACACCATAATTCACCCCTCCACTTT.

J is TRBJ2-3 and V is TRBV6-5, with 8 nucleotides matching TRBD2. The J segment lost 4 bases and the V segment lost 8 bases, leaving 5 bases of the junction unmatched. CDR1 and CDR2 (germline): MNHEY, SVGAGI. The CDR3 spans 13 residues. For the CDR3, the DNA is TGTGCCAGCGCGACTAGCGTAGCAGATACGCAGTATTTT. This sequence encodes CASATSVADTQYF.

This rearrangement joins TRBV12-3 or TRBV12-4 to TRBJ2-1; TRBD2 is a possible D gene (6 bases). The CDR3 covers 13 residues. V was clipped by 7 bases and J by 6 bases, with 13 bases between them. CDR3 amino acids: CASTIRRVNEQFF. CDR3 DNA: TGTGCCAGCACCATCCGGAGGGTCAATGAGCAGTTCTTC.

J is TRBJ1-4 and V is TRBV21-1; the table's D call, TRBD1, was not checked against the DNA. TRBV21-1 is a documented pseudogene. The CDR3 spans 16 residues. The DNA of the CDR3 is TGTGCCAGCAGCAAACCTCCAGGGTCAACTAATGAAAAACTGTTTTTT. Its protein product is CASSKPPGSTNEKLFF.

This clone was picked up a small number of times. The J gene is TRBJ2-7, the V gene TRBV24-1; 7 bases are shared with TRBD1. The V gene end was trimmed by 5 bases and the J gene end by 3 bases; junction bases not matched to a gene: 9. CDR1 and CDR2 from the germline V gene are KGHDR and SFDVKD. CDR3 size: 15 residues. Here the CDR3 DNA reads TGTGCCACCAGTGTCAGGACAGGCTTAGGCTACGAGCAGTACGTC. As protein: CATSVRTGLGYEQYV.

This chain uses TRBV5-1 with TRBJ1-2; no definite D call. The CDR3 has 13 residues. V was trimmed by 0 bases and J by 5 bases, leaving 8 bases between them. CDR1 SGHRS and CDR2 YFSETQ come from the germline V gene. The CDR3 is CASSLAAGYGYTF. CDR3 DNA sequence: TGCGCCAGCAGCTTGGCCGCGGGATATGGCTACACCTTC.

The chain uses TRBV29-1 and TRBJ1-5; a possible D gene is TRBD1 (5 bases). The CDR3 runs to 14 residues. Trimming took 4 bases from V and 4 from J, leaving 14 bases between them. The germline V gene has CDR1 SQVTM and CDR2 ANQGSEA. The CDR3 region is CSVAGPGGNQPQHF. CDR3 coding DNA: TGCAGCGTTGCAGGGCCGGGGGGGAATCAGCCCCAGCATTTT. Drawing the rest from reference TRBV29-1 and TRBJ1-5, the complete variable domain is SAVISQKPSRDICQRGTSLTIQCQVDSQVTMMFWYRQQPGQSLTLIATANQGSEATYESGFVIDKFPISRPNLTFSTLTVSNMSPEDSSIYLCSVAGPGGNQPQHFGDGTRLSIL.

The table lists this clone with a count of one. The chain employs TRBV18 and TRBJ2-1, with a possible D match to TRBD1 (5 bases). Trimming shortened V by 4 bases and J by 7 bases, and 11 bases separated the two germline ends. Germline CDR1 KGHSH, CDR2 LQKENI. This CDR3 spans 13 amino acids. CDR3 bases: TGTGCCAGCTCACTTTTTCGACAGAATGAGCAGTTCTTC. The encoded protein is CASSLFRQNEQFF.

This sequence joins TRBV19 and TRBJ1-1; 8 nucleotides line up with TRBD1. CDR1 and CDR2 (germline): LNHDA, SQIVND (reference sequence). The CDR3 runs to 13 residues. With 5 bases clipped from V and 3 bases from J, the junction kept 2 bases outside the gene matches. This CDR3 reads CASSSTGDTEAFF. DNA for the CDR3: TGTGCCAGTAGTTCGACAGGGGACACTGAAGCTTTCTTT.

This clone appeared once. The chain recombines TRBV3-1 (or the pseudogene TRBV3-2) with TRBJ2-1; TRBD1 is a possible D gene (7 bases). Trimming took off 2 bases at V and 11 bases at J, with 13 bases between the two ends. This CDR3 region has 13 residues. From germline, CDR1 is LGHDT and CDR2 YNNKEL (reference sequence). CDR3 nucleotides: TGTGCCAGCAGCCAAAGGGGGGACAGTCAGCAGTTCTTC. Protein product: CASSQRGDSQQFF.

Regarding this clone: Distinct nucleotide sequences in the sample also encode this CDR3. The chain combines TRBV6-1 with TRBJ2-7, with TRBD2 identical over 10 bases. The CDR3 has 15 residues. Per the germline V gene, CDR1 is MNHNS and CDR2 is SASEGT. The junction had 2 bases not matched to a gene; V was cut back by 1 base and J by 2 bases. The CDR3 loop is CASSEGLAGAYEQYV. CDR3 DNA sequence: TGTGCCAGCAGTGAAGGTCTAGCGGGAGCCTACGAGCAGTACGTC.

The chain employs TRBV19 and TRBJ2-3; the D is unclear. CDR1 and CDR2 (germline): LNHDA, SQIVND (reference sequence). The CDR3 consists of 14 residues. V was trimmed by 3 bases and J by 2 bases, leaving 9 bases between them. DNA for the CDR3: TGTGCCAGTAGTATTAGGCGGAACACAGATACGCAGTATTTT. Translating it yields CASSIRRNTDTQYF.

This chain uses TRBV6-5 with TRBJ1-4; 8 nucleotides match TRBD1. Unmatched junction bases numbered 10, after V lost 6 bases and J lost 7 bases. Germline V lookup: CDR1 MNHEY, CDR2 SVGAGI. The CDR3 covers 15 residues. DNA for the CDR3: TGTGCCAGCAGGGGAAGGACAGGGATGGCTGAAAAACTGTTTTTT. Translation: CASRGRTGMAEKLFF.

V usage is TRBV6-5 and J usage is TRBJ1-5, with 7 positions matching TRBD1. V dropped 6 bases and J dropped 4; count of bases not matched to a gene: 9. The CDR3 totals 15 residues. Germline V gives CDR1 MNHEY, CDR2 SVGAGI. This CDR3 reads CASSAQGLGNQPQHF. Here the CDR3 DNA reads TGTGCCAGCAGCGCACAGGGGTTGGGTAATCAGCCCCAGCATTTT.